The rows below give T cell receptor beta chains drawn from one sample of a study of T cell changes during pregnancy in multiple sclerosis. Profiled with immunoSEQ multiplex PCR; TCRdb holds only in-frame clones, not every one. The table shows about 59,000 clones, with roughly 94% occurring only once. Here the sequenced sample was CD8+ T cells from peripheral blood mononuclear cells, taken after pregnancy. The receptors were sampled from a female donor with multiple sclerosis, enrolled in a pregnancy study. The CDR3 runs from the conserved cysteine through the conserved F or W. Fields, in order: V gene, clone size, J gene, D gene, CDR3 protein, CDR3 DNA. D genes are given only for firm matches. Clone sizes are given selectively: once, few, many, or a class where the clone is expanded.

>TRBV2|.|TRBJ1-2|TRBD1
CASRDRGLYGYTF
TGTGCCAGCAGGGACAGGGGGCTCTATGGCTACACCTTC
>TRBV6-4|.|TRBJ2-1|TRBD2
CASKSGRAGNEQFF
TGTGCCAGCAAGAGCGGGAGGGCCGGCAATGAGCAGTTCTTC
>TRBV19|.|TRBJ2-7|TRBD1
CASSNIGQGFHEQYF
TGTGCCAGTAGTAACATTGGACAGGGGTTCCACGAGCAGTACTTC
>TRBV7-6|.|TRBJ1-2|.
CASSLYTGGRDYGYTF
TGTGCCAGCAGCCTTTATACCGGGGGGCGGGACTATGGCTACACCTTC
>TRBV11-2|once|TRBJ2-7|TRBD1
CASSLGQGFGYEQYF
TGTGCCAGCAGCTTAGGACAGGGGTTTGGGTACGAGCAGTACTTC
>TRBV4-3|.|TRBJ2-2|TRBD1
CASSQQTGATGELFF
TGCGCCAGCAGCCAGCAGACAGGGGCCACCGGGGAGCTGTTTTTT
>TRBV29-1|.|TRBJ2-1|.
CSVELAGQALGNEQFF
TGCAGCGTTGAATTGGCAGGTCAGGCCCTCGGCAATGAGCAGTTCTTC
>TRBV7-8|.|TRBJ2-1|TRBD2
CASSSPKAGLANEQFF
TGTGCCAGCTCCTCCCCCAAGGCGGGACTAGCAAATGAGCAGTTCTTC
>TRBV5-6|once|TRBJ2-7|TRBD2
CASSFRRGGTDYEQYF
TGTGCCAGCAGCTTCCGTCGCGGGGGGACGGACTACGAGCAGTACTTC
>TRBV6-6|few|TRBJ1-1|.
CASSYSSLTEAFF
TGTGCCAGCAGTTACTCAAGCCTCACTGAAGCTTTCTTT
>TRBV12-5|few|TRBJ1-1|TRBD1
CASQQGSATEAFF
TGTGCTAGCCAACAGGGGTCTGCAACTGAAGCTTTCTTT
>TRBV19|.|TRBJ2-7|TRBD1
CASSIRDRGLDEQYF
TGTGCCAGTAGTATCCGGGACAGGGGTCTAGACGAGCAGTACTTC
>TRBV2|.|TRBJ2-7|TRBD1
CASSEDEGTGKYEQYF
TGTGCCAGCAGTGAAGATGAAGGGACAGGTAAATACGAGCAGTACTTC
>TRBV9|.|TRBJ1-1|.
CASSVGGEPNTEAFF
TGTGCCAGCAGCGTAGGTGGGGAGCCGAACACTGAAGCTTTCTTT
>TRBV27|.|TRBJ2-7|TRBD1
CASSTGTASYEQYF
TGTGCCAGCTCAACCGGGACAGCTTCCTACGAGCAGTACTTC
>TRBV19|.|TRBJ2-3|TRBD2
CASGGRSLGSTDTQYF
TGTGCCAGCGGCGGGAGGTCACTAGGAAGCACAGATACGCAGTATTTT
>TRBV6-4|.|TRBJ1-2|.
CASSDHEYYQVLGYTF
TGTGCCAGCAGTGACCATGAATATTACCAGGTTCTTGGCTACACCTTC
>TRBV9|.|TRBJ2-5|.
CASSVALSGGPRETQYF
TGTGCCAGCAGCGTGGCGTTAAGCGGAGGCCCCCGGGAGACCCAGTACTTC
>TRBV12-2|.|TRBJ1-2|.
CASRLEAREVDGYTF
TGTGCAAGTCGCTTAGAAGCCAGGGAGGTAGATGGCTACACCTTC
>TRBV27|.|TRBJ2-5|TRBD1
CASSIGTGSIIQETQYF
TGTGCCAGCAGTATAGGGACAGGGAGTATTATCCAAGAGACCCAGTACTTC
>TRBV5-6|once|TRBJ2-3|.
CASSARLVTDTQYF
TGTGCCAGCAGCGCCCGCCTAGTAACAGATACGCAGTATTTT
>TRBV7-8|.|TRBJ2-6|.
CASSPDRSSGANVLTF
TGTGCCAGCAGCCCTGACAGGTCCTCTGGGGCCAACGTCCTGACTTTC